This T cell receptor (beta chain) came from a study of OX40 agonist ivuxolimab in advanced cancers. As to this clone: Antigen: not known.

Here immunoSEQ multiplex PCR was the method, and the copy in TCRdb shows in-frame clones only, minus some. The repertoire holds under 140,000 clones, with approximately 90% as singletons. CDR3 size: 14 residues. The germline CDR1 and CDR2 sequences are MNHEY and SVGAGI. Trimming cost V 6 bases and J 8 bases; bases outside gene matches: 8. Study-wide results and caveats: There were, on average, more expanded clones in CD8+ T cells than in CD4+.

This rearrangement joins TRBV6-5 to TRBJ1-4, with 8 nucleotides matching TRBD1. Source: CD4+ or CD8+ T cells sorted from blood, taken in a trial of the OX40 agonist ivuxolimab. This clonotype was sampled from an adult with an advanced solid tumor such as melanoma, head and neck, liver or kidney cancer. Here the CDR3 reads CASSRQGREEKLFF. Here the CDR3 DNA reads TGTGCCAGCAGCCGACAGGGGCGGGAAGAAAAACTGTTTTTT.